Below, one TCR beta chain is given with its context. No cognate antigen has been identified for it. No base qualities exist here, and no much larger clone lies one base off it. V is shortened by 5 bases, J by 3 bases, and the region joining them spans 11 bases. The CDR3 sequence holds 14 residues, the cysteine and phenylalanine included. The read is trimmed to its CDR3 DNA, 42 bases read in frame from base 1. The germline V gene supplies CDR1 LGHNA and CDR2 YSLEER. Patients chosen for sequencing had shown expansion of CD8+CD57+ cells by flow cytometry. Every patient had a diagnosis of severe acquired aplastic anemia based on International Study of Aplastic Anemia and Agranulocytosis and Camitta criteria. No therapy had been received by the patients at the time of blood sampling. In the study, sorted CD4+ and CD8+ blood T cells from patients with severe aplastic anemia and from healthy subjects underwent deep sequencing of TCR repertoires. Patients were enrolled in the USA under clinicaltrials.gov protocols 00001620, 01623167, 00001397, 00071045, 00081523 and 00961064. Ficoll-Paque density gradient centrifugation was used to isolate peripheral blood mononuclear cells. Before DNA extraction, CD4+ and CD8+ T cells were sorted with FACS or magnetic beads.

The entry originates in a study of CD8+CD57+ T cells in acquired aplastic anemia (dated by TCRdb to 2016 to 2019). Regarding the complete study: A mean of approximately 3 ug of DNA, ranging from roughly 0.2 to 27.4 ug, was extracted from sorted CD4+ and CD8+ cells. CD8+CD57+ expansion was defined as a frequency above the mean frequency observed in healthy subjects. General findings and caveats noted by the study authors: CD8+ Simpson's diversity did not differ significantly between patients and healthy controls (P=0.060). Twenty-nine CD8+ CDR3 sequences were found in both patients and controls but appeared to be highly expressed in patients and within the immunodominant clones of the patients.

Profiling of TCR beta VDJ combinations and CDR3 sequences used genomic DNA as the template. An Illumina HiSeq 2000 was the platform used for TCR repertoire sequencing. As for the original processing: Repertoire assessment relied on Simpson's diversity index, CDR3 size and DJ length profiles, and TRBV/TRBJ rearrangement plots. The most abundant DNA sequence in the deep sequencing data was defined as the immunodominant clone. CDR3 amino acid sequences were checked for sharing across subjects and were also compared against the VDJdb database and published repertoires. Clones were called with MiXCR by TCRdb after fastp trimmed the public reads at Q25, and only in-frame beta chains were retained. Every CDR3 protein is listed once, alongside the most common genes and DNA of its rows. For this entry, the V and J calls and clone size follow TCRdb and not the study's own pipeline. The sample has roughly 500,000 distinct CDR3 sequences on record, around a third of them singletons. The ten largest clones add up to nearly 0.85% of the sample.

The V and J genes are TRBV4-3 and TRBJ2-1; the D region possibly corresponds to TRBD1 (6 bases align). The specimen was sorted CD4+, CD8+, or CD8+CD57+ T cells (not recorded which) from PBMCs. This clonotype was sampled from a human donor with aplastic anemia. This receptor carries the CDR3 CASSTRDNYNEQFF. Read as DNA, the sequence is TGCGCCAGCAGCACCCGGGACAACTACAATGAGCAGTTCTTC.